Below, 32 T cell receptor beta chains from the same sample are listed, as sequenced in a study of blood T cell repertoires in COVID-19. Clones were read by immunoSEQ multiplex PCR, and TCRdb kept only the in-frame ones, dropping some. The sample contains 300,000 to 400,000 clones, 75% to 90% of which appear only once. The sequenced sample was PBMCs or T cells enriched from blood (not recorded which). The receptors here all came from a man under 40 who had recovered from COVID-19.

The rearrangement links TRBV3-1 (or the pseudogene TRBV3-2) to TRBJ1-3; 10 bases are a match to TRBD1. V lost 3 bases to trimming and J lost 2 bases; unmatched junction nucleotides: 4. Germline assignment: CDR1 LGHDT and CDR2 YNNKEL (reference sequence). CDR3 length equals 16 residues. The CDR3 DNA is TGTGCCAGCAGCCAGGGACAGGGGCTGGCTGGAAACACCATATATTTT. It translates to CASSQGQGLAGNTIYF.

V and J are TRBV10-1 and TRBJ1-5; 11 bases are a match to TRBD1. Germline V lookup: CDR1 WNHNN, CDR2 SYGVQD (reference sequence). J was trimmed by 5 bases and V by 4 bases; bases with no gene match: 7. The CDR3 is made up of 16 amino acids. The CDR3 region has the DNA TGCGCCAGCAGTGGCAGGACAGGGGGCGACGATCAGCCCCAGCATTTT. Translating gives CASSGRTGGDDQPQHF.

The CDR3 reads CATSGYGLSSYNEQFF. CDR3 nucleotides: TGTGCCACGTCAGGGTATGGCCTGAGCTCCTACAATGAGCAGTTCTTC. This chain joins TRBV27 and TRBJ2-1, with TRBD1 as a possible D gene (5 bases). Germline CDR1 and CDR2: MNHEY and SMNVEV (reference sequence). V was pared by 10 bases and J by 0 bases, with 19 bases between. The CDR3 loop spans 16 amino acids.

The rearrangement links TRBV10-1 to TRBJ1-6; 9 positions agree with TRBD1. The germline V gene encodes CDR1 WNHNN and CDR2 SYGVQD (reference sequence). This CDR3 is built from 19 residues. Trimming cost V 9 bases and J 10 bases; bases outside gene matches: 25. The CDR3 spells CASDGTGQGTTRLSSPLHF. CDR3 nucleotide sequence: TGCGCCAGTGATGGTACAGGACAGGGGACAACTCGTCTATCGTCACCCCTCCACTTT.

The chain is built from TRBV27 and TRBJ2-7, with D perhaps matching TRBD1 (6 bases). The germline V gene has CDR1 MNHEY and CDR2 SMNVEV (reference sequence). The CDR3 length is 13 residues. V lost 3 bases, J lost 3 bases, and 9 bases lay in between. The CDR3 region is CASSFGRGYEQYF. The DNA for the CDR3 is TGTGCCAGCAGTTTTGGCAGGGGCTACGAGCAGTACTTC.

V and J are TRBV9 and TRBJ2-7; possibly TRBD1 for D (6 bases). The CDR3 length is 15 residues. Per germline, CDR1 SGDLS and CDR2 YYNGEE. Trimming cost V 0 bases and J 0 bases, with 10 bases left between them. The CDR3 nucleotides are TGTGCCAGCAGCGTAGGGTCAGGGGTCTCCTACGAGCAGTACTTC. It is translated as CASSVGSGVSYEQYF. The complete variable domain, with remaining parts taken from reference TRBV9 and TRBJ2-7, reads DSGVTQTPKHLITATGQRVTLRCSPRSGDLSVYWYQQSLDQGLQFLIQYYNGEERAKGNILERFSAQQFPDLHSELNLSSLELGDSALYFCASSVGSGVSYEQYFGPGTRLTVT.

About this clone: A much larger clone differs from this one at a single base, so this may be a read error. The chain links TRBV5-6 to TRBJ1-4, with 9 bases that match TRBD1. The ends lost 0 bases at V and 6 bases at J; junction bases unmatched: 0. The CDR3 sequence is 14 residues long. Germline CDR1 is SGHDT and CDR2 is YYEEEE. CDR3 DNA: TGTGCCAGCAGCTTGGGGACAGGGGATGAAAAACTGTTTTTT. Its protein is CASSLGTGDEKLFF.

V is TRBV2 and J is TRBJ2-3; D possibly corresponds to TRBD1 (5 bases). CDR3 length equals 14 residues. V was clipped by 6 bases and J by 5 bases, with 15 bases between them. Germline CDR1 reads SNHLY; CDR2 reads FYNNEI. The CDR3 sequence is CASSRASDEDTQYF. The CDR3, as DNA: TGTGCCAGCAGCAGGGCAAGCGACGAAGATACGCAGTATTTT.

The gene calls are TRBV13 and TRBJ2-1, with a possible D match to TRBD1 (5 bases). The V and J ends lost 5 bases and 4 bases respectively, with 18 bases between them. CDR1 is PRHDT, CDR2 FYEKMQ, per germline (reference sequence). The CDR3 is made up of 16 amino acids. CDR3 DNA: TGTGCCAGCAGCCCAAGGGGTGGACACCCATACAATGAGCAGTTCTTC. The encoded protein is CASSPRGGHPYNEQFF.

The chain couples TRBV19 to TRBJ1-6; TRBD1 matches at 8 bases. V shed 4 bases, J shed 6 bases, and the junction held 5 bases outside the gene matches. The germline gives CDR1 LNHDA, CDR2 SQIVND (reference sequence). The CDR3 runs to 15 residues. This CDR3 reads CASSTTGDPNSPLHF. The CDR3 bases are TGTGCCAGTAGTACGACAGGGGATCCTAATTCACCCCTCCACTTT.

The chain recombines TRBV5-1 with TRBJ2-5; D unclear. Germline V lookup: CDR1 SGHRS, CDR2 YFSETQ. The CDR3 contains 13 residues. V shed 4 bases and J shed 5 bases, with 12 bases lying between them. The CDR3 loop reads CASSVTLGETQYF. The CDR3 DNA sequence: TGCGCCAGCAGCGTCACACTCGGGGAGACCCAGTACTTC.

V and J are TRBV30 and TRBJ1-1, with D perhaps TRBD1 (5 bases). V lost 5 bases, J lost 4 bases, and 14 bases lay in between. Germline V gene lookup returns CDR1 GTSNPN and CDR2 SVGIG (reference sequence). CDR3 length: 13 amino acids. Written as DNA, the CDR3 is TGTGCCTGGGACCTACAACAGGCCACTGAAGCTTTCTTT. It specifies CAWDLQQATEAFF.

The chain links TRBV10-3 to TRBJ2-4; D possibly corresponds to TRBD2 (5 bases). Looked up from germline, CDR1 is ENHRY and CDR2 is SYGVKD. CDR3 length equals 14 residues. V lost 3 bases, J lost 6 bases, and 12 bases lay in between. The CDR3 DNA sequence: TGTGCCATCAGTGACCGGGGAGAGGGAAACATTCAGTACTTC. It encodes CAISDRGEGNIQYF.

The J gene is TRBJ1-5, the V gene TRBV2; 8 bases are a match to TRBD1. V trimming: 7 bases; J trimming: 4 bases; junction bases outside the gene matches: 9. CDR1 is SNHLY and CDR2 is FYNNEI in the germline V gene. This CDR3 spans 15 amino acids. CDR3 DNA: TGTGCCAGCACCCCCGGCAGGGGGCCGAATCAGCCCCAGCATTTT. This encodes CASTPGRGPNQPQHF. Filled out from reference TRBV2 and TRBJ1-5, the complete variable domain reads EPEVTQTPSHQVTQMGQEVILRCVPISNHLYFYWYRQILGQKVEFLVSFYNNEISEKSEIFDDQFSVERPDGSNFTLKIRSTKLEDSAMYFCASTPGRGPNQPQHFGDGTRLSIL.

The chain employs TRBV5-1 and TRBJ1-5, with D tentatively TRBD1 (6 bases). Germline values: CDR1 SGHRS, CDR2 YFSETQ. This CDR3 contains 13 residues. The V end lost 3 bases, the J end lost 7 bases, and 11 bases lay between the germline ends. CDR3 protein: CASSWGPLQPQHF. The DNA for the CDR3 is TGCGCCAGCAGCTGGGGGCCTCTGCAGCCCCAGCATTTT.

The V gene is TRBV27, the J gene TRBJ1-6, with D tentatively TRBD1 (5 bases). This CDR3 spans 12 amino acids. Trimming removed 2 bases from V and 9 bases from J, with 5 bases in between. Germline CDR1 reads MNHEY; CDR2 reads SMNVEV (reference sequence). The CDR3 DNA reads TGTGCCAGCAGTTTACAGGGTTCACCCCTCCACTTT. This codes for CASSLQGSPLHF.

This clone was detected a few times. The chain employs TRBV6-4 and TRBJ2-3, with 10 bases matching TRBD2. The germline CDR1 and CDR2 sequences are MRHNA and SNTAGT. CDR3 size: 18 residues. Unmatched junction bases numbered 11, after V lost 2 bases and J lost 3 bases. The CDR3 is CASSDRSGGASETDTQYF. The CDR3 DNA reads TGTGCCAGCAGTGACAGGAGCGGGGGGGCATCGGAAACAGATACGCAGTATTTT.

V and J are TRBV6-5 and TRBJ2-7; 9 bases fit TRBD1. Trimming cost V 4 bases and J 7 bases; bases outside gene matches: 8. The length of the CDR3 is 14 residues. CDR1 and CDR2 from the germline V gene are MNHEY and SVGAGI. CDR3 sequence: CASSWGQGTGEQYF. The CDR3 DNA reads as TGTGCCAGCAGTTGGGGACAGGGTACGGGAGAGCAGTACTTC.

The chain carries TRBV3-1 (or the pseudogene TRBV3-2) and TRBJ1-2; possibly TRBD1 for D (5 bases). Trimming pared 1 base from V and 2 bases from J, leaving 8 bases between. This CDR3 is built from 14 residues. From germline, CDR1 is LGHDT and CDR2 YNNKEL (reference sequence). As DNA, the CDR3 is TGTGCCAGCAGCCAAGCCCGGGGGAACTATGGCTACACCTTC. Its translation: CASSQARGNYGYTF.

There are a few counts of this clone. The rearrangement uses TRBV5-1 and TRBJ2-4; 14 bases are a match to TRBD2. V lost 4 bases, J lost 2 bases, and 5 bases stayed unmatched. Germline V lookup: CDR1 SGHRS, CDR2 YFSETQ. This CDR3 has 17 residues. This CDR3 reads CASSGLAGGQTKNIQYF. The CDR3 DNA sequence: TGCGCCAGCAGCGGACTAGCGGGGGGACAGACCAAAAACATTCAGTACTTC.

The J gene is TRBJ2-7, the V gene TRBV24-1; 8 bases agree with TRBD2. In germline, CDR1 is KGHDR, CDR2 SFDVKD. The length of the CDR3 is 14 residues. The trim removed 4 bases at V and 6 bases at J, leaving 7 bases unmatched. The CDR3 DNA sequence: TGTGCCACCAGTGAAAGCGGGGGTTTAGGCGAGCAGTACTTC. Its protein product is CATSESGGLGEQYF.

This clone was detected once. The gene calls are TRBV7-9 and TRBJ2-7, with D tentatively TRBD2 (6 bases). Germline CDR1 reads SEHNR; CDR2 reads FQNEAQ (reference sequence). With 0 bases removed from V and 2 bases from J, the gap between germline ends came to 11 bases. This CDR3 region has 15 residues. CDR3 nucleotides: TGTGCCAGCAGCTTAGCAGGAGGGTTCACCTACGAGCAGTACTTC. It yields the protein CASSLAGGFTYEQYF. Drawing the rest from reference TRBV7-9 and TRBJ2-7, the complete variable domain is DTGVSQNPRHKITKRGQNVTFRCDPISEHNRLYWYRQTLGQGPEFLTYFQNEAQLEKSRLLSDRFSAERPKGSFSTLEIQRTEQGDSAMYLCASSLAGGFTYEQYFGPGTRLTVT.

The rearrangement uses TRBV7-9 and TRBJ1-2; 9 bases are a match to TRBD1. With 1 base clipped from V and 4 bases from J, the junction kept 7 bases outside the gene matches. From germline, CDR1 is SEHNR and CDR2 FQNEAQ (reference sequence). This CDR3 is 16 amino acids long. In nucleotides, the CDR3 is TGTGCCAGCAGCTTAGGGGACAGGGTAAAACCCTATGGCTACACCTTC. Translated: CASSLGDRVKPYGYTF.

The chain combines TRBV5-1 with TRBJ1-4; 9 bases fit TRBD1. The germline gives CDR1 SGHRS, CDR2 YFSETQ. With V trimmed by 1 base and J by 3 bases, 4 bases remained unmatched. The CDR3 is 16 amino acids. CDR3 sequence: CASSLTGQGSNEKLFF. The CDR3, as DNA: TGCGCCAGCAGCTTGACCGGACAGGGGTCTAATGAAAAACTGTTTTTT.

The chain joins TRBV28 to TRBJ1-2; TRBD1 is a possible D gene (6 bases). Trimming cost V 7 bases and J 2 bases, with 11 bases left between them. The CDR3 spans 13 residues. Looked up from germline, CDR1 is MDHEN and CDR2 is SYDVKM. The CDR3 coding sequence is TGTGCCAGCACGGACAGTGAAAACTATGGCTACACCTTC. Its translation: CASTDSENYGYTF.

J is TRBJ1-5 and V is TRBV19, with 7 nucleotides matching TRBD1. V lost 6 bases, J lost 1 base, and 6 bases stayed unmatched. The germline V gene encodes CDR1 LNHDA and CDR2 SQIVND (reference sequence). This CDR3 comprises 15 residues. The CDR3 region is CASSLQTGSNQPQHF. CDR3 DNA sequence: TGTGCCAGTAGCCTCCAGACAGGGAGCAATCAGCCCCAGCATTTT.

The gene calls are TRBV7-8 and TRBJ2-7, with a weak D call TRBD1 (6 bases). Germline V gene data show CDR1 as SGHVS and CDR2 as FQNEAQ. The CDR3 runs 13 residues. V lost 1 base to trimming and J lost 3 bases, with 7 bases between them. DNA for the CDR3: TGTGCCAGCAGCTTAGGACAGGACTACGAGCAGTACTTC. The encoded protein is CASSLGQDYEQYF.

The rearrangement joins TRBV28 to TRBJ2-7, with TRBD1 matching 10 bases. Germline values: CDR1 MDHEN, CDR2 SYDVKM. After removal of 8 bases from V and 7 bases from J, the junction contained 14 bases not matched to a gene. The CDR3 is made up of 15 amino acids. CDR3 loop: CASRSSGTGAWEQYF. CDR3 bases: TGTGCCAGCCGATCCTCGGGGACAGGGGCTTGGGAGCAGTACTTC. Complete variable domain (other parts from reference TRBV28 and TRBJ2-7): DVKVTQSSRYLVKRTGEKVFLECVQDMDHENMFWYRQDPGLGLRLIYFSYDVKMKEKGDIPEGYSVSREKKERFSLILESASTNQTSMYLCASRSSGTGAWEQYFGPGTRLTVT.

The genes are TRBV12-3 or TRBV12-4 and TRBJ2-1; D unresolved. The CDR3 runs 10 residues. Trimming took 6 bases from V and 9 from J, leaving 6 bases between them. CDR3 bases: TGTGCCAGCAGCGGCGGTGAGCAGTTCTTC. This encodes CASSGGEQFF.

This clone turned up a few times. The rearrangement joins TRBV2 to TRBJ1-6; TRBD1 is a possible D gene (5 bases). This CDR3 has 13 residues. Germline V lookup: CDR1 SNHLY, CDR2 FYNNEI. V was shortened by 3 bases and J by 6 bases, with 6 bases between the two germline ends. The CDR3 DNA follows: TGTGCCAGCAGTGACAGGGTTAATTCACCCCTCCACTTT. This encodes CASSDRVNSPLHF.

The chain links TRBV2 to TRBJ1-3; TRBD1 agrees at 10 bases. J was trimmed by 1 base and V by 8 bases; bases with no gene match: 11. CDR3 length equals 17 residues. The germline V gene encodes CDR1 SNHLY and CDR2 FYNNEI. CDR3 in amino acids: CASGRGTGEFSGNTIYF. In DNA form, the CDR3 reads TGTGCCAGCGGGCGGGGGACAGGGGAATTTTCTGGAAACACCATATATTTT.

The gene calls are TRBV6-1 and TRBJ2-3; D is unresolved. V lost 3 bases and J lost 0, with 10 bases in between. The CDR3 length is 15 residues. Germline-derived CDR1 and CDR2 are MNHNS and SASEGT. CDR3 protein: CASSDQWASTDTQYF. CDR3 nucleotides: TGTGCCAGCAGTGATCAGTGGGCGAGCACAGATACGCAGTATTTT.